The 25 T cell receptor beta chains below all came from one sample that was sequenced in a study of CD8 T cells in Susac syndrome. RNA, at 0.5 to 1 ug, was reverse transcribed with random hexamers. TCRdb re-analysed the immunoSEQ multiplex PCR reads in MiXCR, keeping a single row per CDR3 protein. The sample consists of roughly 80,000 distinct CDR3 sequences, roughly 90% of them appearing once. The material sequenced was CD8+ T cells from PBMCs. Receptor source: a human donor with multiple sclerosis.

The rearrangement uses TRBV13 and TRBJ1-2, with TRBD1 matching over 8 bases. This CDR3 spans 15 amino acids. The germline gives CDR1 PRHDT, CDR2 FYEKMQ (reference sequence). With V trimmed by 5 bases and J by 2 bases, 7 bases remained unmatched. CDR3 loop: CASSPPGQVNYGYTF. Written as DNA, the CDR3 is TGTGCCAGCAGCCCACCGGGACAGGTCAACTATGGCTACACCTTC. Full variable domain (outside the CDR3, taken from reference TRBV13 and TRBJ1-2): AAGVIQSPRHLIKEKRETATLKCYPIPRHDTVYWYQQGPGQDPQFLISFYEKMQSDKGSIPDRFSAQQFSDYHSELNMSSLELGDSALYFCASSPPGQVNYGYTFGSGTRLTVV.

The V call is TRBV5-4, the J call TRBJ2-7; D is unclear. Trimming stripped 0 bases from V and 4 bases from J, with 8 bases between. This CDR3 has 13 amino acids. Germline V gives CDR1 SGHNT, CDR2 YYREEE (reference sequence). The CDR3 spells CASSLDQDYEQYF. CDR3 nucleotides: TGTGCCAGCAGCTTGGATCAGGATTACGAGCAGTACTTC.

The chain uses TRBV7-8 and TRBJ2-3; the D gene is possibly TRBD2 (6 bases). Germline V gene lookup returns CDR1 SGHVS and CDR2 FQNEAQ. V shed 1 base and J shed 1 base, with 12 bases lying between them. CDR3 length: 16 residues. CDR3 region: CASSLVGGAGTDTQYF. The CDR3 DNA is TGTGCCAGCAGCTTAGTAGGAGGGGCGGGCACAGATACGCAGTATTTT.

The chain recombines TRBV11-2 with TRBJ2-1, with a weak D call TRBD2 (5 bases). Germline loops: CDR1 SGHAT, CDR2 FQNNGV. Trimming cost V 3 bases and J 3 bases, with 15 bases left between them. This CDR3 region has 16 residues. The CDR3 reads CASSFGGGRHYNEQFF. For the CDR3, the DNA is TGTGCCAGCAGCTTCGGCGGAGGAAGACACTACAATGAGCAGTTCTTC.

This clonotype came up a few times. The chain couples TRBV6-2 or TRBV6-3 to TRBJ2-5; D possibly corresponds to TRBD1 (6 bases). V lost 7 bases to trimming and J lost 0 bases, with 12 bases between them. CDR1 and CDR2 (germline): MNHEY, SVGEGT. This CDR3 has 14 amino acids. The CDR3: CASIPDSYQETQYF. The CDR3 nucleotides read TGTGCCAGCATTCCGGACAGCTACCAAGAGACCCAGTACTTC.

The chain joins TRBV5-1 to TRBJ2-1; 10 nucleotides match TRBD2. The V gene end was trimmed by 0 bases and the J gene end by 4 bases; junction bases not matched to a gene: 4. The CDR3 totals 16 residues. The germline V gene encodes CDR1 SGHRS and CDR2 YFSETQ. The chain's CDR3 is CASSLEWTSGYNEQFF. The CDR3 coding sequence is TGCGCCAGCAGCTTGGAGTGGACTAGCGGTTACAATGAGCAGTTCTTC.

The chain carries TRBV5-4 and TRBJ2-7; 10 bases are a match to TRBD1. Germline trimming cut 4 bases from V and 6 bases from J; bases unmatched to any gene: 7. CDR1 is SGHNT, CDR2 YYREEE, per germline (reference sequence). The CDR3 consists of 14 residues. The CDR3 DNA reads as TGTGCCAGCAGCCGAGACAGGGGGCCAGGCGAGCAGTACTTC. It codes for CASSRDRGPGEQYF. The variable domain in full, with the rest retrieved from reference TRBV5-4 and TRBJ2-7, is ETGVTQSPTHLIKTRGQQVTLRCSSQSGHNTVSWYQQALGQGPQFIFQYYREEENGRGNFPPRFSGLQFPNYSSELNVNALELDDSALYLCASSRDRGPGEQYFGPGTRLTVT.

The chain joins TRBV12-3 or TRBV12-4 to TRBJ1-5, with 7 bases that match TRBD1. Germline trimming cut 1 base from V and 9 bases from J; bases unmatched to any gene: 9. The CDR3 is 15 residues long. Written as DNA, the CDR3 is TGTGCCAGCAGTTTAGACAGGGGAGGAGGTGGGCCCCAGCATTTT. Translation: CASSLDRGGGGPQHF.

CDR3 sequence reads: CASSFLLSRGSGANVLTF. CDR3 bases: TGTGCCAGCAGTTTTCTCTTGAGTAGGGGCTCTGGGGCCAACGTCCTGACTTTC. The chain couples TRBV6-2 or TRBV6-3 to TRBJ2-6; D is perhaps TRBD1 (5 bases). The CDR3 runs 18 residues. Germline V CDR1 and CDR2: MNHEY, SVGEGT. Trimming cost V 4 bases and J 0 bases, with 16 bases left between them.

This chain uses TRBV20-1 with TRBJ2-1; 13 bases map to TRBD2. This CDR3 region has 17 residues. Trimming removed 5 bases from V and 0 bases from J; junction bases left unmatched: 7. Germline CDR1 is DFQATT and CDR2 is SNEGSKA (reference sequence). This CDR3 reads CSAPGLAGIGSYNEQFF. The CDR3 DNA reads as TGCAGTGCTCCGGGACTAGCGGGAATAGGCTCCTACAATGAGCAGTTCTTC.

The genes are TRBV15 and TRBJ2-2; 7 nucleotides agree with TRBD2. Unmatched junction bases numbered 3, after V lost 2 bases and J lost 3 bases. CDR3 length equals 15 residues. Germline loops: CDR1 LNHNV, CDR2 YYDKDF (reference sequence). The CDR3 coding sequence is TGTGCCACCAGCAGACCTCGGGGGGACACCGGGGAGCTGTTTTTT. Residues: CATSRPRGDTGELFF.

V and J are TRBV28 and TRBJ1-6; 8 bases match TRBD1. CDR1 MDHEN and CDR2 SYDVKM come from the germline V gene. The V and J ends lost 3 bases and 8 bases, in that order; junction bases with no gene match: 0. This CDR3 region has 13 residues. The CDR3 DNA reads TGTGCCAGCAGTTTGACAGGGGATTCACCCCTCCACTTT. It yields the protein CASSLTGDSPLHF.

V and J are TRBV6-5 and TRBJ2-6, with D possibly matching TRBD1 (5 bases). Germline V gives CDR1 MNHEY, CDR2 SVGAGI. The length of the CDR3 is 15 residues. Between the trimmed V and J ends, which lost 0 bases and 3 bases, there was a span of 6 bases. DNA of the CDR3: TGTGCCAGCAGTTACTCTACAGGTGGGGCCAACGTCCTGACTTTC. It codes for CASSYSTGGANVLTF.

The chain uses TRBV27 and TRBJ2-7; D is tentatively TRBD1 or TRBD2 (5 bases each). Germline CDR1 is MNHEY and CDR2 is SMNVEV (reference sequence). The germline V and J ends were trimmed by 6 bases and 1 base, with 22 bases remaining between them. CDR3 size: 17 residues. Here the CDR3 DNA reads TGTGCCAGCAGCCCACTCTTGACAGACTGGGGGTCCTACGAGCAGTACTTC. Amino acids: CASSPLLTDWGSYEQYF.

The chain is built from TRBV6-6 and TRBJ2-5; TRBD2 matches 10 bases. Germline V CDR1 and CDR2: MNHNY, SVGAGI (reference sequence). Germline trimming cut 4 bases from V and 4 bases from J; bases unmatched to any gene: 9. The CDR3 extends over 16 amino acids. The CDR3 protein is CASSSAAGGLLETQYF. The CDR3 bases are TGTGCCAGCAGTTCGGCAGCGGGGGGGCTTTTAGAGACCCAGTACTTC.

This sequence joins TRBV5-1 and TRBJ2-1; D is uncertain. Trimming shortened V by 1 base and J by 9 bases, and 17 bases separated the two germline ends. Germline V gene lookup returns CDR1 SGHRS and CDR2 YFSETQ. This CDR3 spans 15 amino acids. The CDR3 nucleotides read TGCGCCAGCAGCTTGAAATTCTCTGCTATGGGTGAGCAGTTCTTC. This translates into CASSLKFSAMGEQFF.

This rearrangement joins TRBV5-1 to TRBJ1-1; 7 bases align to TRBD1. After removal of 0 bases from V and 9 bases from J, the junction contained 17 bases not matched to a gene. The CDR3 runs 17 residues. Germline CDR1 and CDR2: SGHRS and YFSETQ. DNA for the CDR3: TGCGCCAGCAGCTTGGTGGCCCCCCGCCGACAGGGAACACAAGCTTTCTTT. It is translated as CASSLVAPRRQGTQAFF.

CDR3: CASSGTGNEQYF. The DNA for the CDR3 is TGTGCCAGCAGTGGGACCGGGAACGAGCAGTACTTC. This chain uses TRBV12-3 or TRBV12-4 with TRBJ2-7; either TRBD1 or TRBD2 may fit D (5 bases each). The length of the CDR3 is 12 residues. The V gene lost 5 bases and the J gene lost 5 bases, with 10 bases spanning the gap.

A single count supports this clonotype. V gene TRBV27 combines with J gene TRBJ2-1, with 13 nucleotides matching TRBD2. The length of the CDR3 is 14 residues. Germline trimming cut 10 bases from V and 8 bases from J; bases unmatched to any gene: 8. Looked up from germline, CDR1 is MNHEY and CDR2 is SMNVEV (reference sequence). CDR3 in DNA: TGTGCCACCGCACTAGCGGGAGGGCCTTATGAGCAGTTCTTC. This codes for CATALAGGPYEQFF.

J is TRBJ2-5 and V is TRBV6-5, with D perhaps matching TRBD1 or TRBD2 (6 bases each). The CDR3 has 14 residues. V shed 6 bases and J shed 0 bases, with 11 bases lying between them. Germline CDR1 MNHEY, CDR2 SVGAGI. The CDR3 nucleotides read TGTGCCAGCAGCCGCGGGACATACCAAGAGACCCAGTACTTC. Residues: CASSRGTYQETQYF.

The V call is TRBV4-1, the J call TRBJ2-2; tentative D call: TRBD1 (5 bases). Germline CDR1 and CDR2: MGHRA and YSYEKL. V lost 3 bases, J lost 6 bases, and 11 bases lay in between. The CDR3 length is 14 residues. The CDR3 DNA sequence: TGCGCCAGCAGCCACCTACAGGTAGCCGGGGAGCTGTTTTTT. Translating it yields CASSHLQVAGELFF.

The V and J genes are TRBV7-8 and TRBJ1-1, with TRBD1 matching over 7 bases. V shed 5 bases and J 5 bases; nucleotides not matched to a gene: 11. The CDR3 sequence is 15 residues long. Germline CDR1 SGHVS, CDR2 FQNEAQ. The CDR3 coding sequence is TGTGCCAGCAGCCCGGAGACAGGGAGGGAGACTGAAGCTTTCTTT. Its translation: CASSPETGRETEAFF.

This chain links TRBV5-6 with TRBJ2-1, with 7 nucleotides matching TRBD2. CDR3 length: 16 residues. Trimming cost V 2 bases and J 4 bases; bases outside gene matches: 9. Germline-derived CDR1 and CDR2 are SGHDT and YYEEEE. The CDR3 coding sequence is TGTGCCAGCAGCTTCCAGGCGGGAGAAGGGTACAATGAGCAGTTCTTC. It translates to CASSFQAGEGYNEQFF. Filled out from reference TRBV5-6 and TRBJ2-1, the complete variable domain reads DAGVTQSPTHLIKTRGQQVTLRCSPKSGHDTVSWYQQALGQGPQFIFQYYEEEERQRGNFPDRFSGHQFPNYSSELNVNALLLGDSALYLCASSFQAGEGYNEQFFGPGTRLTVL.

The chain employs TRBV5-4 and TRBJ2-7; no clear D. CDR3 length equals 14 residues. The V gene lost 5 bases and the J gene lost 5 bases, with 17 bases spanning the gap. The germline V gene encodes CDR1 SGHNT and CDR2 YYREEE (reference sequence). The CDR3 bases are TGTGCCAGCAGTAAGTGGAGTGGGAAGAACGAGCAGTACTTC. Translated, it gives CASSKWSGKNEQYF. Variable domain in full (rest from reference TRBV5-4 and TRBJ2-7): ETGVTQSPTHLIKTRGQQVTLRCSSQSGHNTVSWYQQALGQGPQFIFQYYREEENGRGNFPPRFSGLQFPNYSSELNVNALELDDSALYLCASSKWSGKNEQYFGPGTRLTVT.

The chain has TRBV9 and TRBJ2-2; 7 bases match TRBD2. The V gene's germline CDR1 is SGDLS and CDR2 YYNGEE. Losses at the gene ends were 6 bases for V and 5 bases for J; bases not matched to a gene: 16. The CDR3 covers 17 residues. The CDR3 protein is CASTLGAGEMATGELFF. The CDR3 DNA follows: TGTGCCAGCACGTTAGGGGCGGGAGAGATGGCAACCGGGGAGCTGTTTTTT.